This paragraph covers one T cell receptor beta chain sequence. Its antigen remains unknown. The record originates from a study of shared clonotypes between healthy human individuals. Study results and limitations: Clonotypes shared by all four donors outscored non-shared clonotypes in generation probability.

The donor population consisted of healthy HIV-negative adults with no recent acute infections or vaccinations. Into CD45RA+ naive and CD45RA-negative memory subsets, the CD4+ cells were split. TCRdb keeps only in-frame clones here, not all; method: immunoSEQ multiplex PCR. The data contain some 2.3 million clones, more than 85% of them singletons. There are 15 residues in the CDR3. In germline, CDR1 is SNHLY, CDR2 FYNNEI. With V trimmed by 6 bases and J by 4 bases, 9 bases remained unmatched. The sample was naive CD4+ T cells from PBMCs. As to subset: CD45RA+ positively selected. V gene TRBV2 combines with J gene TRBJ1-5; 7 nucleotides align to TRBD1. This sequence originates from a man between 18 and 29 years old in good health. Some clones in this sample may be carry-over from other donors' samples. The CDR3 sequence: CASSAGTAENQPQHF. Written as DNA, the CDR3 is TGTGCCAGCAGCGCCGGGACAGCAGAAAATCAGCCCCAGCATTTT.